Sequencing of this T cell receptor beta chain was carried out in a study of blood T cell dynamics during melanoma immunotherapy. For the study at large: Metastatic melanoma patients received first-line pembrolizumab or nivolumab plus ipilimumab.

This clone appeared once. The CDR3 runs to 15 residues. V dropped 6 bases and J dropped 1; count of bases not matched to a gene: 5. Germline values: CDR1 MNHNY, CDR2 SVGAGI (reference sequence). Time point denoted: week 3, after first cycle of checkpoint inhibitor. Prior systemic cancer therapy, immunosuppressant use and other active malignancies excluded patients. Sequencing was performed with immunoSEQ multiplex PCR; in TCRdb, only in-frame clones are kept and a portion is missing. This table holds about 1,000 clones, 87% found once. The sequencing used cell-free DNA from blood, collected from a patient treated with checkpoint blockade. This TCR came from a human donor with melanoma. The genes are TRBV6-6 and TRBJ2-2, with 7 bases fitting TRBD1. CDR3 nucleotides: TGTGCCAGCAGCCCGAACAGGGGGAACACCGGGGAGCTGTTTTTT. It yields the protein CASSPNRGNTGELFF.